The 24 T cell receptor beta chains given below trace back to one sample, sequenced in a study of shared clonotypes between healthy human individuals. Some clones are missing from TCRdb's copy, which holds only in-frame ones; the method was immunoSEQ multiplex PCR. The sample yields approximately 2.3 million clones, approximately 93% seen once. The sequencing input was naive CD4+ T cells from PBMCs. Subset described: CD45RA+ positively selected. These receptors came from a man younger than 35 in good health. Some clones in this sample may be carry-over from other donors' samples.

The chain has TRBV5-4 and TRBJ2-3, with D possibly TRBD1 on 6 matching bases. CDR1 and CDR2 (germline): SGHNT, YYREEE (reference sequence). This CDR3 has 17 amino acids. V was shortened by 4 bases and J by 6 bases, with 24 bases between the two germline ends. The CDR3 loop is CASSHFGWTVDWDTQYF. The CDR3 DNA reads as TGTGCCAGCAGCCACTTCGGGTGGACAGTAGACTGGGATACGCAGTATTTT.

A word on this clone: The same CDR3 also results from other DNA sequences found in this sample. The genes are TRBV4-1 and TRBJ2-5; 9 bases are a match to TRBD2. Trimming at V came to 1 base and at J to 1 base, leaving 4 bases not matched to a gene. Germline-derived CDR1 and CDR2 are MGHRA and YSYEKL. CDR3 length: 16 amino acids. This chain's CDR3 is CASSQGRAGGQETQYF. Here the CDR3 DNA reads TGCGCCAGCAGCCAAGGCCGAGCGGGGGGCCAAGAGACCCAGTACTTC.

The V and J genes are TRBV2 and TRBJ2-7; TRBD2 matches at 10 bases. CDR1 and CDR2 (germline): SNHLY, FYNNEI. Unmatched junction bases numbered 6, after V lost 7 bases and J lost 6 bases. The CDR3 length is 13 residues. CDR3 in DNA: TGTGCCAGCACCAGAGCGGGAGGGCGCGAGCAGTACTTC. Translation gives CASTRAGGREQYF.

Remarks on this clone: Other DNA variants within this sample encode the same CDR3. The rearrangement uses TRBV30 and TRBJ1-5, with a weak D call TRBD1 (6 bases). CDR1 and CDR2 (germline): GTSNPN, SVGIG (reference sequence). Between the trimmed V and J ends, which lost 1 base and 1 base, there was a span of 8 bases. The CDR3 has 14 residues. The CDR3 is CAWSGTVSNQPQHF. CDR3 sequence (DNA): TGTGCCTGGAGTGGGACAGTAAGCAATCAGCCCCAGCATTTT.

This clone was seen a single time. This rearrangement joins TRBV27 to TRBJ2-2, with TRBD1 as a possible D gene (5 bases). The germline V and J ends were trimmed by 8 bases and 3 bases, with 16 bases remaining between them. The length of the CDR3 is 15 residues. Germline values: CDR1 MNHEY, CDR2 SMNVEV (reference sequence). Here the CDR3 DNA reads TGTGCCAGCTCCGTAGTACAGGCCGACACCGGGGAGCTGTTTTTT. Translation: CASSVVQADTGELFF.

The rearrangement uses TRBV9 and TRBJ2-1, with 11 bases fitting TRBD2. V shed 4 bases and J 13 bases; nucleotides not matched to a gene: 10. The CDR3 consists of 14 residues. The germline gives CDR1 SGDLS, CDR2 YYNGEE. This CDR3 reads CASSKGLLAGGQFF. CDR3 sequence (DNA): TGTGCCAGCAGCAAGGGACTGCTAGCGGGAGGACAGTTCTTC. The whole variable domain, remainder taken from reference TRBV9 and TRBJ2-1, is DSGVTQTPKHLITATGQRVTLRCSPRSGDLSVYWYQQSLDQGLQFLIQYYNGEERAKGNILERFSAQQFPDLHSELNLSSLELGDSALYFCASSKGLLAGGQFFGPGTRLTVL.

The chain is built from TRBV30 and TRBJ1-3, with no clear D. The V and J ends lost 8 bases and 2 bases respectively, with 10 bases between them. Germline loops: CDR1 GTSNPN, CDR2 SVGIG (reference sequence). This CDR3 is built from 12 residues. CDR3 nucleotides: TGTGCCGGGATATGGGCTGGAAACACCATATATTTT. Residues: CAGIWAGNTIYF.

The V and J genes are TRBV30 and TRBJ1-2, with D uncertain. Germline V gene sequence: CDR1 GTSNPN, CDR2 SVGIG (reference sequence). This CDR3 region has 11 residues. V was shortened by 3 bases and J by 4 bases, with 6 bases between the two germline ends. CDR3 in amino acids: CAWRRIYGYTF. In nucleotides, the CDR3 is TGTGCCTGGAGGCGTATCTATGGCTACACCTTC.

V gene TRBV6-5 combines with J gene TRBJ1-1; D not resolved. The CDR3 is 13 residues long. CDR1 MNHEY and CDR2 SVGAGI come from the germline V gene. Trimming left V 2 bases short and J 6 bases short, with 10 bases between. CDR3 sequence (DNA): TGTGCCAGCAGTTACGGCGCCCCCGCTGAAGCTTTCTTT. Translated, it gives CASSYGAPAEAFF.

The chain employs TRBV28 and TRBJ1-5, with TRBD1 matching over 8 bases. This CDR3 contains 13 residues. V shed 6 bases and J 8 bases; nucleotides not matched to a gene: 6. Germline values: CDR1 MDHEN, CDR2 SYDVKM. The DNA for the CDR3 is TGTGCCAGCAGACTTCAGGGGGCTGAGCCCCAGCATTTT. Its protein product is CASRLQGAEPQHF. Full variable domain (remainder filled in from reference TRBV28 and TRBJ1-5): DVKVTQSSRYLVKRTGEKVFLECVQDMDHENMFWYRQDPGLGLRLIYFSYDVKMKEKGDIPEGYSVSREKKERFSLILESASTNQTSMYLCASRLQGAEPQHFGDGTRLSIL.

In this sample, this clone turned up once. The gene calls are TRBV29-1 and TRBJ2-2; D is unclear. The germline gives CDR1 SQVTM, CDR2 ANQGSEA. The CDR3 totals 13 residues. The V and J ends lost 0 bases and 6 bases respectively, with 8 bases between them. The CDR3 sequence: CSVEDRLSGELFF. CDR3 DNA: TGCAGCGTTGAAGATCGGCTTTCCGGGGAGCTGTTTTTT.

CDR3 coding DNA: TGTGCCAGCAGTCGGGACTCTAACTTCCCAAAGGATAAGTACTTC. Its translation is CASSRDSNFPKDKYF. J is TRBJ2-7 and V is TRBV2; weak D call: TRBD2 (6 bases). The germline V gene encodes CDR1 SNHLY and CDR2 FYNNEI. Trimming took off 5 bases at V and 11 bases at J, with 25 bases between the two ends. The CDR3 length is 15 residues.

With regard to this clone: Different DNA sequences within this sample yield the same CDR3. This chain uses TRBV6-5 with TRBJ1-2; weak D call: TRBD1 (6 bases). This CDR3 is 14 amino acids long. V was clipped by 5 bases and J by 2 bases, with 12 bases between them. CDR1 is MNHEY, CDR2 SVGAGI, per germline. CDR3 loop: CASSPRTENYGYTF. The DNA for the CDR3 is TGTGCCAGCAGTCCTCGGACAGAGAACTATGGCTACACCTTC.

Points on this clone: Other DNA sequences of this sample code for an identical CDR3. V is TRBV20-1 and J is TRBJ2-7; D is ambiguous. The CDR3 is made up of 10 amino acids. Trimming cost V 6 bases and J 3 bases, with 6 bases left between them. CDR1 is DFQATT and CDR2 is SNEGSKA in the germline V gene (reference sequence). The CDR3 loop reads CSAGFYEQYF. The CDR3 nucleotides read TGCAGTGCCGGCTTCTACGAGCAGTACTTC.

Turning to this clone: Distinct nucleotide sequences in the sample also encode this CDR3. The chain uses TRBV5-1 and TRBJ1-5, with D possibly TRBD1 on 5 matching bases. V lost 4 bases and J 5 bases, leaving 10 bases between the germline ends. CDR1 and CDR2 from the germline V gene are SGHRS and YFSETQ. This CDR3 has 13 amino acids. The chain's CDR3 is CASSPGGDQPQHF. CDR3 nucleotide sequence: TGCGCCAGCAGCCCGGGGGGAGATCAGCCCCAGCATTTT.

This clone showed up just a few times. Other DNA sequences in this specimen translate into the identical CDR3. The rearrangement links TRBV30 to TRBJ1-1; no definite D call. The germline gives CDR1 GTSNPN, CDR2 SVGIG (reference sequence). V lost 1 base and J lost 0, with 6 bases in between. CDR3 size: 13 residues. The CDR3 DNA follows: TGTGCCTGGAGTGGCAGGCTGAACACTGAAGCTTTCTTT. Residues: CAWSGRLNTEAFF.

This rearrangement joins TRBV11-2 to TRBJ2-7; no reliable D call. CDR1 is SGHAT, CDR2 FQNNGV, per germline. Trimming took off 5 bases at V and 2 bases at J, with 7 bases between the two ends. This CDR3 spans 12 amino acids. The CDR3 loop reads CASSQVPYEQYF. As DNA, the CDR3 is TGTGCCAGCAGCCAGGTGCCCTACGAGCAGTACTTC.

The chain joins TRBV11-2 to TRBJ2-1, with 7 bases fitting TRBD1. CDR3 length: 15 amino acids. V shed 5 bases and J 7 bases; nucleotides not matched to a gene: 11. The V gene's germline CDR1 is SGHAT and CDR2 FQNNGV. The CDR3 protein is CASSHRQGETNEQFF. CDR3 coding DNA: TGTGCCAGCAGCCATCGACAGGGAGAAACTAATGAGCAGTTCTTC.

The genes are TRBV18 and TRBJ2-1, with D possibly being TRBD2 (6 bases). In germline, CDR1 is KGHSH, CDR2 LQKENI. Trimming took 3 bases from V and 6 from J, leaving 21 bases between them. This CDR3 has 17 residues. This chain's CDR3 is CASSPVSFFGGSNEQFF. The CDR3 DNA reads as TGTGCCAGCTCACCGGTTTCATTTTTTGGAGGGAGCAATGAGCAGTTCTTC.

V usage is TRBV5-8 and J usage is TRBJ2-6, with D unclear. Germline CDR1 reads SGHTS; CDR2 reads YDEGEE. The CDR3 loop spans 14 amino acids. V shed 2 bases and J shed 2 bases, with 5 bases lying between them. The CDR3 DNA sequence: TGTGCCAGCAGCTTCCGGCCTGGGGCCAACGTCCTGACTTTC. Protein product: CASSFRPGANVLTF.

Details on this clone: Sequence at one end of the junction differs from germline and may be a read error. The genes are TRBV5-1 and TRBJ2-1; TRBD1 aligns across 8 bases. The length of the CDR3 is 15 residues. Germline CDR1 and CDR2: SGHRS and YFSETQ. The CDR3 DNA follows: TGCGCCAGCAGTTCCCAAACCGGGACAGGAGATAGGGCAGTCTTC. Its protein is CASSSQTGTGDRAVF. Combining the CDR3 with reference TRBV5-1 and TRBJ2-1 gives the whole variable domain KAGVTQTPRYLIKTRGQQVTLSCSPISGHRSVSWYQQTPGQGLQFLFEYFSETQRNKGNFPGRFSGRQFSNSRSEMNVSTLELGDSALYLCASSSQTGTGDRAVFGPGTRLTVL.

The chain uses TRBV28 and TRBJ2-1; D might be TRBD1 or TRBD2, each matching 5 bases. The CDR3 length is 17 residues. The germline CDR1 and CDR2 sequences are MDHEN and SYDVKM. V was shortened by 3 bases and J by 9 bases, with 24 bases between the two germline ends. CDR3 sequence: CASSFGWGRVTRGEQFF. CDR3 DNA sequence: TGTGCCAGCAGTTTCGGGTGGGGCAGGGTGACCCGGGGTGAGCAGTTCTTC.

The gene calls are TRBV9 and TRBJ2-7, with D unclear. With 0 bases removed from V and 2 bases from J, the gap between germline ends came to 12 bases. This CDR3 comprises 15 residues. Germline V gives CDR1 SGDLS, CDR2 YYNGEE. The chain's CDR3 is CASSVGMGSAYEQYF. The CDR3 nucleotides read TGTGCCAGCAGCGTAGGGATGGGTTCCGCCTACGAGCAGTACTTC.

The CDR3 sequence: CASSWTPPSGNTIYF. Here the CDR3 DNA reads TGTGCCAGCAGCTGGACCCCACCCTCTGGAAACACCATATATTTT. The chain recombines TRBV27 with TRBJ1-3, with D unresolved. V was clipped by 6 bases and J by 0 bases, with 12 bases between them. The germline gives CDR1 MNHEY, CDR2 SMNVEV (reference sequence). This CDR3 spans 15 amino acids.